The 5 T cell receptor beta chains below all came from one sample that was sequenced in a study of T cell changes during pregnancy in multiple sclerosis. Libraries were prepared by immunoSEQ multiplex PCR; TCRdb keeps only in-frame clonotypes and omits some of them. This table has 60,000 to 85,000 clones, less than 95% appearing once. Here the sequenced sample was peripheral blood, taken in the third trimester of pregnancy. All receptors derive from a female donor with multiple sclerosis, enrolled in a pregnancy study.

This chain uses TRBV19 with TRBJ1-5; TRBD1 agrees at 7 bases. V lost 9 bases, J lost 2 bases, and 4 bases stayed unmatched. Germline V gives CDR1 LNHDA, CDR2 SQIVND (reference sequence). This CDR3 has 13 residues. The CDR3 sequence is CASTRGRNQPQHF. CDR3 sequence (DNA): TGTGCCAGCACGAGGGGGCGCAATCAGCCCCAGCATTTT.

The chain carries TRBV10-1 and TRBJ1-6; D is uncertain. The ends were cut back, 8 bases at V and 0 bases at J, with 17 bases in the middle. The CDR3 totals 17 residues. From germline, CDR1 is WNHNN and CDR2 SYGVQD (reference sequence). CDR3 residues: CASAVYSPSSYNSPLHF. In DNA, the CDR3 is TGCGCCAGCGCAGTTTACAGTCCCAGCTCCTATAATTCACCCCTCCACTTT.

The chain employs TRBV6-1 and TRBJ2-2, with 8 bases that match TRBD1. The germline V gene encodes CDR1 MNHNS and CDR2 SASEGT. This CDR3 comprises 14 residues. With 7 bases clipped from V and 3 bases from J, the junction kept 4 bases outside the gene matches. CDR3 sequence reads: CASNSGQDTGELFF. CDR3 in DNA: TGTGCCAGCAACTCGGGACAGGACACCGGGGAGCTGTTTTTT.

The chain links TRBV6-5 to TRBJ1-2, with D tentatively TRBD1 (5 bases). The germline V gene encodes CDR1 MNHEY and CDR2 SVGAGI. The CDR3 loop spans 14 amino acids. Trimming cost V 0 bases and J 7 bases, with 12 bases left between them. DNA of the CDR3: TGTGCCAGCAGTTACTCGACAGTGATTGGTGGCTACACCTTC. Translation gives CASSYSTVIGGYTF.

The chain uses TRBV4-3 and TRBJ1-3; TRBD1 aligns across 8 bases. The germline gives CDR1 LGHNA, CDR2 YSLEER. This CDR3 is built from 15 residues. V was clipped by 4 bases and J by 2 bases; unmatched bases: 4. The CDR3 region is CASSREQGAGNTIYF. The CDR3 nucleotides read TGCGCCAGCAGCCGAGAACAGGGGGCTGGAAACACCATATATTTT.